These 13 T cell receptor beta chains originate from one sample sequenced in a study of human T cells and chemical hapten exposure. In TCRdb, the RACE reads were re-called with MiXCR into one record per CDR3 protein. Counted here are approximately 90,000 distinct CDR3 sequences, 12% occurring once; the ten biggest clones make up roughly 2.1%. Time point here: patch test 1, 2 weeks after DPC sensitization. Sample treatment: therapeutic diphenylcyclopropenone sensitization with weekly scalp DPC. The sample was whole blood, taken in connection with sensitization to the hapten diphenylcyclopropenone (DPC). These receptors came from a woman between 40 and 55 years old with alopecia areata. Some clones in this sample may be carry-over from other donors' samples.

V usage is TRBV6-1 and J usage is TRBJ2-1, with unresolved D. From germline, CDR1 is MNHNS and CDR2 SASEGT. This CDR3 has 16 amino acids. V was trimmed by 7 bases and J by 6 bases, leaving 22 bases between them. The CDR3 region is CASKNPPGLFFNEQFF. The CDR3, as DNA: TGTGCCAGCAAGAACCCGCCTGGTCTTTTTTTCAATGAGCAGTTCTTC.

This clonotype was counted ten times or more. The chain has TRBV6-2 or TRBV6-3 and TRBJ2-7; no clear D gene. The germline V and J ends were trimmed by 7 bases and 6 bases, with 10 bases remaining between them. Per germline, CDR1 MNHEY and CDR2 SVGEGT. The CDR3 has 11 residues. The CDR3 region is CASKGRSEQYF. The CDR3 DNA is TGTGCCAGCAAGGGCCGATCCGAGCAGTACTTC.

CDR3 in amino acids: CASSPGASLRETQYF. The CDR3 coding sequence is TGTGCCAGCAGCCCGGGGGCTAGCCTACGAGAGACCCAGTACTTC. The rearrangement links TRBV9 to TRBJ2-5; D might be TRBD1 or TRBD2, each matching 6 bases. The V gene lost 4 bases and the J gene lost 4 bases, with 17 bases spanning the gap. CDR3 size: 15 residues. The germline gives CDR1 SGDLS, CDR2 YYNGEE.

This clonotype was seen many times. The V and J genes are TRBV6-5 and TRBJ2-7; D possibly matches TRBD1 or TRBD2 (5 bases each). V dropped 4 bases and J dropped 5 bases, with 12 bases sitting between them. Germline V gene data show CDR1 as MNHEY and CDR2 as SVGAGI. The CDR3 is made up of 13 amino acids. CDR3 in amino acids: CASSSGTVNEQYF. CDR3 coding DNA: TGTGCCAGCAGTTCCGGGACGGTGAACGAGCAGTACTTC.

This clonotype was seen a few times. The chain uses TRBV24-1 and TRBJ2-1; the D gene is possibly TRBD2 (6 bases). Trimming removed 2 bases from V and 9 bases from J, with 10 bases in between. Germline V CDR1 and CDR2: KGHDR, SFDVKD. CDR3 length: 13 residues. CDR3 protein: CATSDSREIEQFF. For the CDR3, the DNA is TGTGCCACCAGTGATTCTCGGGAGATTGAGCAGTTCTTC.

The chain has TRBV11-1 and TRBJ2-7; either TRBD1 or TRBD2 may supply D (6 bases each). CDR3 size: 13 residues. V was trimmed by 3 bases and J by 3 bases, leaving 9 bases between them. Per the germline V gene, CDR1 is SGHAT and CDR2 is FQDESV (reference sequence). The CDR3 DNA reads TGTGCCAGCAGCTTTGGGGGGCTCTACGAGCAGTACTTC. This gives the protein CASSFGGLYEQYF.

The rearrangement joins TRBV10-3 to TRBJ1-6; D is uncertain. Trimming shortened V by 2 bases and J by 7 bases, and 15 bases separated the two germline ends. This CDR3 has 16 amino acids. Germline values: CDR1 ENHRY, CDR2 SYGVKD. The CDR3 region has the DNA TGTGCCATCAGTGAGAGCCAGAAAATTTCGAATTCACCCCTCCACTTT. Its protein product is CAISESQKISNSPLHF.

This clonotype was seen repeatedly, ten times or more. V is TRBV5-1 and J is TRBJ2-5; a weak D match, TRBD1 (6 bases). The CDR3 runs to 13 residues. Trimming took 4 bases from V and 2 from J, leaving 9 bases between them. From germline, CDR1 is SGHRS and CDR2 YFSETQ. CDR3 sequence (DNA): TGCGCCAGCAGCATTAGGGGGCAAGAGACCCAGTACTTC. This sequence encodes CASSIRGQETQYF. Full variable domain (outside the CDR3, taken from reference TRBV5-1 and TRBJ2-5): KAGVTQTPRYLIKTRGQQVTLSCSPISGHRSVSWYQQTPGQGLQFLFEYFSETQRNKGNFPGRFSGRQFSNSRSEMNVSTLELGDSALYLCASSIRGQETQYFGPGTRLLVL.

This clonotype was seen many times. The DNA of the CDR3 is TGCAGTGCTAGAGATTCGACTAGCGGGATTACAGATACGCAGTATTTT. It translates to CSARDSTSGITDTQYF. V usage is TRBV20-1 and J usage is TRBJ2-3; 11 nucleotides match TRBD2. Germline CDR1 DFQATT, CDR2 SNEGSKA (reference sequence). This CDR3 is 16 amino acids long. Germline trimming cut 0 bases from V and 3 bases from J; bases unmatched to any gene: 5.

A few counts support this clonotype. The chain uses TRBV29-1 and TRBJ2-1, with 9 bases matching TRBD2. The germline V gene encodes CDR1 SQVTM and CDR2 ANQGSEA. The CDR3 contains 16 residues. V was pared by 3 bases and J by 0 bases, with 6 bases of the junction left unmatched. CDR3 nucleotides: TGCAGCGTTGACGGGACTAGCTTGAGCTCCTACAATGAGCAGTTCTTC. Its protein is CSVDGTSLSSYNEQFF.

The chain joins TRBV20-1 to TRBJ2-7; 9 bases map to TRBD1. Looked up from germline, CDR1 is DFQATT and CDR2 is SNEGSKA (reference sequence). The CDR3 spans 13 residues. V dropped 5 bases and J dropped 4; count of bases not matched to a gene: 6. The CDR3 is CSALQGAGYEQYF. The CDR3 region has the DNA TGCAGTGCTTTACAGGGGGCGGGATACGAGCAGTACTTC.

This chain connects TRBV28 to TRBJ1-6; D is uncertain. Trimming removed 6 bases at V and 0 bases at J, with 12 bases between. The germline CDR1 and CDR2 sequences are MDHEN and SYDVKM. The CDR3 loop spans 16 amino acids. The CDR3 here is CASSKRGSSYNSPLHF. For the CDR3, the DNA is TGTGCCAGCAGCAAGAGAGGAAGCTCCTATAATTCACCCCTCCACTTT.

Comment on this clonotype: At one end the junction does not follow the germline gene, possibly because of a read error. The V and J genes are TRBV28 and TRBJ2-7, with 9 nucleotides matching TRBD1. There are 11 residues in the CDR3. CDR1 and CDR2 (germline): MDHEN, SYDVKM. The CDR3 DNA sequence: TGTGCCAGCAGTAGCGGACAGGGGCTGGACTTC. This encodes CASSSGQGLDF.